This T cell receptor (beta chain) was captured in a study of response to subunit inactivated influenza vaccine. This clonotype was counted at least ten times. Germline V CDR1 and CDR2: SQVTM, ANQGSEA. The CDR3 covers 11 residues. V dropped 7 bases and J dropped 6 bases, with 10 bases sitting between them. A single record per CDR3 protein comes from TCRdb applying MiXCR to the RT-PCR reads. The table includes about 830,000 distinct CDR3 sequences, about 18% detected once. The chain carries TRBV29-1 and TRBJ2-4; D perhaps matches TRBD2 (7 bases). The clonotype comes from a man aged 50 to 60 who received an inactivated influenza vaccine. The sample here was PBMCs from blood, taken about 5 days after vaccination. CDR3 nucleotides: TGCAGCGGGAGGGGGGGAAACATTCAGTACTTC. Protein product: CSGRGGNIQYF. The whole variable domain, filled in from reference TRBV29-1 and TRBJ2-4, reads SAVISQKPSRDICQRGTSLTIQCQVDSQVTMMFWYRQQPGQSLTLIATANQGSEATYESGFVIDKFPISRPNLTFSTLTVSNMSPEDSSIYLCSGRGGNIQYFGAGTRLSVL.